The clone carrying this TCR beta chain was observed many times. Its antigen is not known. Assembly of TCR beta libraries relied on iRepertoire HTBI primers together with Arm-PCR of CDR3 regions. TCRdb called the multiplex PCR reads again in MiXCR, with one record for every CDR3 protein. This table has some 220,000 distinct CDR3 sequences, about 19% appearing once. This record comes from a study of regulatory T cells in long-lasting Graves disease. Study-wide results and caveats: Persistent Graves' disease cases displayed lower TCR diversity than newly diagnosed ones.

Time point denoted: newly diagnosed GD, antithyroid drugs for less than 3 months. After RNA was extracted from PBMCs, the TCR library was made from it. Looked up from germline, CDR1 is SNHLY and CDR2 is FYNNEI. This CDR3 is 13 amino acids long. Deletions cut 4 bases from V and 4 bases from J, with 10 bases between. The same sample was also used in a study of T cells in Graves' hyperthyroidism and ophthalmopathy. As that study records: Clinical symptoms, serum thyroxine and TRAb, thyroid ultrasound and orbital computed tomography together formed the diagnostic basis.

The material sequenced was peripheral blood mononuclear cells (PBMCs), taken at new diagnosis, from a patient treated with antithyroid drugs. The rearrangement uses TRBV2 and TRBJ1-1; possibly TRBD1 for D (5 bases). The sequence came from a woman under 40 with Graves disease. The CDR3 DNA reads TGTGCCAGCAGTGCATCAGGGATCACTGAAGCTTTCTTT. Protein product: CASSASGITEAFF.